The present entry profiles one T cell receptor beta chain with its context. Its specificity is not known. This sample stems from a study of cytomegalovirus exposure and HLA in healthy donors. The PCR employed 60 Vbeta primers together with 13 Jbeta primers. Data came from immunoSEQ multiplex PCR; TCRdb stores just in-frame clones and leaves some out. The sample has over 150,000 clones, approximately 80% seen once. CDR1 is MGHDK, CDR2 SYGVNS, per germline. CDR3 length equals 13 residues. V gave up 3 bases and J gave up 7 bases, with 10 bases separating them. Study results and limitations: In a later analysis, a missense DCLRE1C variant was linked to TCR beta V- and J-gene trimming. A later analysis showed that HLA-associated TCR beta chains had undergone more clonal expansion than equally common others.

Material: PBMCs. This TCR was sampled from a man between 50 and 59 years old in good health and CMV-seropositive. This rearrangement joins TRBV25-1 to TRBJ1-5; no clear D gene. CDR3 loop: CASSDSVGQPQHF. The CDR3 DNA follows: TGTGCCAGCAGTGATTCGGTGGGCCAGCCCCAGCATTTT.